This T cell receptor (beta chain) was obtained from a study of circulating CD8 cells and anti-PD-1 response in melanoma. Study as a whole: About 45% of the 13 patients had prior targeted therapy or immunotherapy; seven did not.

Four subsets defined by PD-1 and/or TIGIT were sorted from live CD3+CD8+TCRalphabeta+ cells. The QIAseq Immune Repertoire TCR panel built the libraries from about 16 ng of total RNA. MiXCR, run by TCRdb on the reads, gives a single entry per CDR3 protein. The sample consists of fewer than 1,500 distinct CDR3 sequences, roughly a tenth of them appearing once. By its share, this clonotype is large (0.1 to 1%). No antigen is known for it. Deletions cut 6 bases from V and 4 bases from J, with 12 bases between. This CDR3 region has 13 residues. The germline V gene has CDR1 MNHNY and CDR2 SVGAGI (reference sequence). Overall study findings and caveats: Subset repertoires were largely private at M1, with under 8% shared. Tumor reactivity was tested by peptide assays on expanded sorted subsets. Most experiments lacked replicates.

The receptor's source is a human donor with melanoma. The starting material was CD8+ T cells from PBMCs, obtained at baseline or after one month of anti-PD-1 therapy (not recorded which). The chain couples TRBV6-6 to TRBJ1-2; maybe TRBD1 (6 bases). The CDR3 protein is CASSHGDIYGYTF. The CDR3 coding sequence is TGTGCCAGCAGCCACGGGGACATCTATGGCTACACCTTC.